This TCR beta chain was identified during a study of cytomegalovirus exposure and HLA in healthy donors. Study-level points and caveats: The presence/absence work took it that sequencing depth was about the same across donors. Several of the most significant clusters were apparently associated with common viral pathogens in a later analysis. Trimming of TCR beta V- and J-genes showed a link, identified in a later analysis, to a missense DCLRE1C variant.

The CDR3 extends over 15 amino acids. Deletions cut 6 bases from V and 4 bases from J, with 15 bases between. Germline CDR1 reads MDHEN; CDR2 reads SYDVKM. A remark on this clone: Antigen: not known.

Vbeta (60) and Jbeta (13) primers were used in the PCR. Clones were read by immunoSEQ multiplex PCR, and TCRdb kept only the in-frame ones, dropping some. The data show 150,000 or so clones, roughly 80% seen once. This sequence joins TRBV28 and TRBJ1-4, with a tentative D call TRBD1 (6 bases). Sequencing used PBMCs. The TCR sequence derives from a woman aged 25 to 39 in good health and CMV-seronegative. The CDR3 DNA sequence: TGTGCCAGCAGGCCTCCCGGACAGATTAATGAAAAACTGTTTTTT. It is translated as CASRPPGQINEKLFF.